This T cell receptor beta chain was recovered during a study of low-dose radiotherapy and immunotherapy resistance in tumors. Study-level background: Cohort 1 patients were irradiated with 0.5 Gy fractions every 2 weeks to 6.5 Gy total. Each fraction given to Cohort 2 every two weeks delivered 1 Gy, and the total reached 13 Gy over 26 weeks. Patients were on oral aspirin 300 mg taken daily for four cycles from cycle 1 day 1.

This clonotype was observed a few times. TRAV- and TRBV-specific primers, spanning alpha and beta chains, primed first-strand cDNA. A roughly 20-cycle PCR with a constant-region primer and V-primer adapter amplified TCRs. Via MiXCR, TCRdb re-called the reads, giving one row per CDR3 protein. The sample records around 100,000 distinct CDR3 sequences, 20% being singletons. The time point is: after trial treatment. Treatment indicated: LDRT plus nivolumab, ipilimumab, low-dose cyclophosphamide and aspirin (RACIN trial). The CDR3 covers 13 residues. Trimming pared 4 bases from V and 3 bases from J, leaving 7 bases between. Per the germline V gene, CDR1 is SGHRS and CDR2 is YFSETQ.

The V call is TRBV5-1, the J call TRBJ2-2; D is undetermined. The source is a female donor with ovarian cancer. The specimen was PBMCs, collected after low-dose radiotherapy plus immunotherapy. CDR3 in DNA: TGCGCCAGCAGCCCCCGGGACACCGGGGAGCTGTTTTTT. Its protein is CASSPRDTGELFF.